This T cell receptor beta chain was captured in a study of blood T cell repertoires in COVID-19. Study-wide background: The study drew acute and convalescent COVID-19 samples from the United States, Italy and Spain.

This CDR3 is built from 14 residues. Per germline, CDR1 MDHEN and CDR2 SYDVKM. The V segment lost 4 bases and the J segment 1 base; nucleotides outside the gene matches: 3. The authors' processing: Reference gene primers were amplified, and this amplification served to estimate nucleated cell counts. The protocol was immunoSEQ multiplex PCR, while the TCRdb copy is restricted to in-frame clones and leaves out a portion. V, J and clone size are those of that table, while D and trimming were read from the DNA. The profile shows tens of thousands of clones, 65% to 90% of them singletons. The chain recombines TRBV28 with TRBJ2-5; 7 bases line up with TRBD2. This sequence was found in a man in his thirties or forties with COVID-19, enrolled during active disease. Material: peripheral blood. In DNA, the CDR3 is TGTGCCAGCAGTTCGGCTAGCGGCCAAGAGACCCAGTACTTC. Amino acid sequence: CASSSASGQETQYF.